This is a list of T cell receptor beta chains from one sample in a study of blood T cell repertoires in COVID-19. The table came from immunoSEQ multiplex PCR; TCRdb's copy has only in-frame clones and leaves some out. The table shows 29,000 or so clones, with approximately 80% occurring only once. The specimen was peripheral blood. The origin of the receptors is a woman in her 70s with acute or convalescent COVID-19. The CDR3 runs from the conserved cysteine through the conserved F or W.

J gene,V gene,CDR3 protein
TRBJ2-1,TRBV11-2,CASSFQSGGSNEQFF
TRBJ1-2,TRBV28,CASRGARQGAGGYTF
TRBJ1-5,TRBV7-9,CASSLAAGGFVQPQHF
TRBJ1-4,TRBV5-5,CASTSGGPNEKLFF
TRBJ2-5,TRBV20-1,CSTGPQETQYF
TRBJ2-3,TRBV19,CASSMGQGPWDTQYF
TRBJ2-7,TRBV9,CASSVDGGPYEQYF
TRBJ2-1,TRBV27,CATFRGRSYNEQFF
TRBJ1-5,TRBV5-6,CASSPLSGGGQPQHF
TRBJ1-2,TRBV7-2,CASSPTEYGYTF
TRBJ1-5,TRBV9,CASSVGGALGQPQHF
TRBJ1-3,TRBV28,CASYEEAGKHSGNTIYF
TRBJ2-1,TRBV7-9,CASSLAGTNNEQFF
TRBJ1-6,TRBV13,CASSRDRADSPLHF
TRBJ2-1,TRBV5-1,CASSLVTGGTHNEQFF
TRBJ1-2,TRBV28,CASRHPKRFNYGYTF
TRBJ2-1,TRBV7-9,CASSSTVGQLFNEQFF